The 21 T cell receptor beta chains in this list originate from one sample, sequenced in a study of T cell repertoires in cytomegalovirus infection (dated by TCRdb to about 2019). Sequencing instrument: Illumina HiSeq 1500. Starting from the raw public reads, TCRdb applied fastp trimming at Q25, assembled clones with MiXCR and retained in-frame beta chains. Each entry merges the rows of one CDR3 protein and shows their most common DNA and genes. This sample has approximately 1,000,000 distinct CDR3 sequences in its table, and around 30% of those were observed once. Roughly an eighth of the sample is in the top ten clones. The antigens these receptors bind are not known. What this sample's treatment or condition label stands for: in vitro stimulation with specific CMV peptide epitopes to enrich CMV-specific T cells. Sequences were derived from cultured CD8+ T cells from PBMCs, sampled from culture after CMV antigen stimulation. The receptors stem from a human donor in good health (CMV status not recorded). Some clones in this sample may be carry-over from other donors' samples.

The CDR3 region has the DNA TGCGCCAGCAGCTTGCGGGGTAGTTGGACTGAAGCTTTCTTT. It yields the protein CASSLRGSWTEAFF. The chain has TRBV5-1 and TRBJ1-1; D call uncertain. Trimming removed 1 base from V and 5 bases from J, with 12 bases in between. The V gene's germline CDR1 is SGHRS and CDR2 YFSETQ. The CDR3 consists of 14 residues. Full variable domain (outside the CDR3, taken from reference TRBV5-1 and TRBJ1-1): KAGVTQTPRYLIKTRGQQVTLSCSPISGHRSVSWYQQTPGQGLQFLFEYFSETQRNKGNFPGRFSGRQFSNSRSEMNVSTLELGDSALYLCASSLRGSWTEAFFGQGTRLTVV.

CDR3 nucleotide sequence: TGTGCCAGCAGCCAAGATCTTCTAGCGGGGACGTTCCAAGAGACCCAGTACTTC. It yields the protein CASSQDLLAGTFQETQYF. V is TRBV3-1 and J is TRBJ2-5; 9 positions match TRBD2. This CDR3 is 18 amino acids long. CDR1 is LGHDT and CDR2 is YNNKEL in the germline V gene (reference sequence). Trimming removed 0 bases from V and 1 base from J; junction bases left unmatched: 9.

The CDR3 nucleotides are TGTGCCAGCAGTACTTGGACAGGGGGTTCGTACGAGCAGTACGTC. This gives the protein CASSTWTGGSYEQYV. This chain links TRBV6-5 with TRBJ2-7; 10 bases are a match to TRBD1. Trimming took 5 bases from V and 4 from J; bases not matched to a gene: 8. CDR3 length equals 15 residues. In germline, CDR1 is MNHEY, CDR2 SVGAGI.

This clonotype appeared a few times. V is TRBV7-9 and J is TRBJ1-2; D gene ambiguous. This CDR3 comprises 14 residues. The germline CDR1 and CDR2 sequences are SEHNR and FQNEAQ (reference sequence). The V gene lost 7 bases and the J gene lost 2 bases, with 14 bases spanning the gap. CDR3 DNA: TGTGCCAGCACCTCAGGAGTCCCGAACTATGGCTACACCTTC. This encodes CASTSGVPNYGYTF.

The chain has TRBV2 and TRBJ1-6; TRBD1 might be the D (6 bases). The germline gives CDR1 SNHLY, CDR2 FYNNEI. This CDR3 has 16 residues. Trimming took 2 bases from V and 10 from J, leaving 18 bases between them. The CDR3 sequence: CASSENYRDVGSPLHF. Written as DNA, the CDR3 is TGTGCCAGCAGTGAAAACTACAGGGATGTTGGATCACCCCTCCACTTT.

The J gene is TRBJ1-1, the V gene TRBV4-2; D uncertain. V was cut by 1 base and J by 3 bases, with 9 bases left in between. Germline CDR1 is LGHNA and CDR2 is YNFKEQ. CDR3 size: 14 residues. Here the CDR3 DNA reads TGTGCCAGCAGCCAAGTCGGGGAGTACACTGAAGCTTTCTTT. Translated, it gives CASSQVGEYTEAFF.

The chain carries TRBV7-9 and TRBJ2-2; weak D call: TRBD1 (6 bases). V shed 5 bases and J shed 7 bases, with 17 bases lying between them. The CDR3 spans 15 residues. Germline V lookup: CDR1 SEHNR, CDR2 FQNEAQ (reference sequence). DNA for the CDR3: TGTGCCAGCAGCCAGGACAGATTAACTAGCGGGGAGCTGTTTTTT. This gives the protein CASSQDRLTSGELFF.

The chain has TRBV6-5 and TRBJ2-2; 8 bases match TRBD1. With 5 bases clipped from V and 3 bases from J, the junction kept 8 bases outside the gene matches. The CDR3 is 16 amino acids. Per the germline V gene, CDR1 is MNHEY and CDR2 is SVGAGI. The DNA of the CDR3 is TGTGCCAGCAGTGGGCAGGGGGCGAGGGACACCGGGGAGCTGTTTTTT. This sequence encodes CASSGQGARDTGELFF.

This clonotype came up a few times. This chain joins TRBV7-6 and TRBJ2-7; 11 bases are a match to TRBD2. V gave up 6 bases and J gave up 6 bases; unmatched junction bases: 10. Germline lookup yields CDR1 SGHVS and CDR2 FNYEAQ. The CDR3 consists of 15 residues. CDR3 nucleotides: TGTGCCAGCAGGACTAGCGGGGAGGCTTTCGGCGAGCAGTACTTC. Translating it yields CASRTSGEAFGEQYF.

This clonotype was seen repeatedly, ten times or more. One junction end does not reproduce the germline sequence, and a read error may be involved. The rearrangement links TRBV7-7 to TRBJ2-1; weak D call: TRBD2 (6 bases). Germline CDR1 SSHAT, CDR2 FNYEAQ (reference sequence). The CDR3 contains 14 residues. CDR3 coding DNA: TGTGCTAGCAGCAACGGGGGTGCCTACAATGAGCAGTTCTTC. This sequence encodes CASSNGGAYNEQFF.

V usage is TRBV7-6 and J usage is TRBJ1-5; possibly TRBD1 for D (5 bases). The V and J ends lost 5 bases and 4 bases respectively, with 9 bases between them. Germline V gene data show CDR1 as SGHVS and CDR2 as FNYEAQ. This CDR3 has 13 residues. CDR3 sequence reads: CASSADRNQPQHF. The DNA of the CDR3 is TGTGCCAGCAGCGCCGACAGAAATCAGCCCCAGCATTTT.

This clonotype was seen many times. The chain uses TRBV7-9 and TRBJ2-1; 7 positions match TRBD2. V lost 4 bases, J lost 6 bases, and 12 bases stayed unmatched. The CDR3 covers 16 residues. Germline V gives CDR1 SEHNR, CDR2 FQNEAQ (reference sequence). The CDR3 is CASSSPLSGGGNEQFF. Written as DNA, the CDR3 is TGTGCCAGCAGCTCGCCCCTTTCGGGGGGTGGCAATGAGCAGTTCTTC. The whole variable domain, filled in from reference TRBV7-9 and TRBJ2-1, reads DTGVSQNPRHKITKRGQNVTFRCDPISEHNRLYWYRQTLGQGPEFLTYFQNEAQLEKSRLLSDRFSAERPKGSFSTLEIQRTEQGDSAMYLCASSSPLSGGGNEQFFGPGTRLTVL.

This clonotype was counted only a few times. The chain has TRBV12-3 or TRBV12-4 and TRBJ1-2, with D unresolved. V gave up 4 bases and J gave up 4 bases, with 13 bases separating them. The CDR3 length is 14 residues. Here the CDR3 reads CASSSERVFYGYTF. For the CDR3, the DNA is TGTGCCAGCAGTTCCGAGAGAGTCTTCTATGGCTACACCTTC.

This sequence joins TRBV2 and TRBJ2-3; D unresolved. The V and J ends lost 6 bases and 5 bases respectively, with 21 bases between them. Germline V gene data show CDR1 as SNHLY and CDR2 as FYNNEI. The CDR3 spans 16 residues. The CDR3 is CASSPLTFQTGDTQYF. CDR3 sequence (DNA): TGTGCCAGCAGCCCGTTAACCTTTCAAACGGGAGATACGCAGTATTTT.

This clonotype was found a few times. The rearrangement links TRBV2 to TRBJ2-5; D may be TRBD1 or TRBD2 (5 bases each). Germline CDR1 is SNHLY and CDR2 is FYNNEI. With 8 bases removed from V and 2 bases from J, the gap between germline ends came to 18 bases. There are 15 residues in the CDR3. The CDR3 DNA reads as TGTGCCAGCCGATGGGACCGGGTGAAGCAAGAGACCCAGTACTTC. Its translation is CASRWDRVKQETQYF. Full variable domain (missing parts from reference TRBV2 and TRBJ2-5): EPEVTQTPSHQVTQMGQEVILRCVPISNHLYFYWYRQILGQKVEFLVSFYNNEISEKSEIFDDQFSVERPDGSNFTLKIRSTKLEDSAMYFCASRWDRVKQETQYFGPGTRLLVL.

This clonotype was counted between two and nine times. The chain uses TRBV10-3 and TRBJ2-7; 9 bases line up with TRBD1. The junction had 8 bases not matched to a gene; V was cut back by 3 bases and J by 2 bases. The germline CDR1 and CDR2 sequences are ENHRY and SYGVKD. This CDR3 spans 16 amino acids. The CDR3 coding sequence is TGTGCCATCAGTGAACCCGGGACAGGGTTAACCTACGAGCAGTACTTC. Protein sequence: CAISEPGTGLTYEQYF.

The V gene is TRBV5-1, the J gene TRBJ1-1; 7 nucleotides align to TRBD1. Germline CDR1 and CDR2: SGHRS and YFSETQ. V shed 5 bases, J shed 1 base, and the junction held 8 bases outside the gene matches. CDR3 size: 15 residues. CDR3: CASSFPDRWNTEAFF. The CDR3 DNA reads TGCGCCAGCAGTTTCCCGGACAGGTGGAACACTGAAGCTTTCTTT.

Note on this clonotype: One junction end does not reproduce the germline sequence, and a read error may be involved. J is TRBJ1-4 and V is TRBV5-1; 8 nucleotides line up with TRBD1. This CDR3 has 16 amino acids. CDR1 is SGHRS and CDR2 is YFSETQ in the germline V gene. For the CDR3, the DNA is TGCGCCAGCAGCTTAGGACAGGGTGGAACTAATGAAAATCTGTTTTTT. Protein sequence: CASSLGQGGTNENLFF.

The chain is built from TRBV24-1 and TRBJ2-7; 8 bases agree with TRBD1. J was trimmed by 0 bases and V by 8 bases; bases with no gene match: 14. Per the germline V gene, CDR1 is KGHDR and CDR2 is SFDVKD. CDR3 length: 17 amino acids. Written as DNA, the CDR3 is TGTGCCACCATACCATATCCGGGACAGGTTCTCTCCTACGAGCAGTACTTC. Translating gives CATIPYPGQVLSYEQYF.

This clonotype was picked up a small number of times. The chain's CDR3 is CATTGLAGQETQYF. As DNA, the CDR3 is TGTGCCACCACCGGACTAGCGGGTCAAGAGACCCAGTACTTC. V is TRBV15 and J is TRBJ2-5; 11 bases agree with TRBD2. J lost 2 bases, V lost 7 bases, and 3 bases had no gene match. CDR1 LNHNV and CDR2 YYDKDF come from the germline V gene (reference sequence). The CDR3 is made up of 14 amino acids.

This clonotype was detected a few times. The chain combines TRBV7-9 with TRBJ2-5; TRBD1 agrees at 7 bases. Germline assignment: CDR1 SEHNR and CDR2 FQNEAQ (reference sequence). The CDR3 is 15 residues long. The junction had 9 bases not matched to a gene; V was cut back by 4 bases and J by 4 bases. CDR3 sequence (DNA): TGTGCCAGCAGCTCGCGACAGGGTGACCCAGAGACCCAGTACTTC. Its protein is CASSSRQGDPETQYF. The complete variable domain, with remaining parts taken from reference TRBV7-9 and TRBJ2-5, reads DTGVSQNPRHKITKRGQNVTFRCDPISEHNRLYWYRQTLGQGPEFLTYFQNEAQLEKSRLLSDRFSAERPKGSFSTLEIQRTEQGDSAMYLCASSSRQGDPETQYFGPGTRLLVL.